Detailed here is one T cell receptor beta chain. Germline V gives CDR1 LNHDA, CDR2 SQIVND (reference sequence). The CDR3 is 16 residues long. The V gene lost 1 base and the J gene lost 0 bases, with 10 bases spanning the gap. These data are taken from a study of OX40 agonist ivuxolimab in advanced cancers. Across the whole study: Prior anti-PD-1, anti-PD-L1 or anti-CTLA-4 therapy was allowed; 40% had some.

Sequencing was performed with immunoSEQ multiplex PCR; in TCRdb, only in-frame clones are kept and a portion is missing. Here the sample spans some 80,000 clones, approximately 91% being singletons. The TCR comes from an adult with an advanced solid tumor such as melanoma, head and neck, liver or kidney cancer. J is TRBJ1-5 and V is TRBV19; no clear D. The sequencing here drew on CD4+ or CD8+ T cells sorted from blood, taken in a trial of the OX40 agonist ivuxolimab. CDR3 sequence reads: CASSIAGSDSNQPQHF. The CDR3 coding sequence is TGTGCCAGTAGTATAGCAGGATCAGATAGCAATCAGCCCCAGCATTTT.